This T cell receptor (beta chain) was documented in a study of T cell changes during pregnancy in multiple sclerosis. The method was immunoSEQ multiplex PCR; TCRdb's version includes in-frame clones alone and lacks a portion of them. This sample has 80,000 or so clones, with roughly nine tenths found just once. Germline V lookup: CDR1 MNHEY, CDR2 SMNVEV (reference sequence). V lost 8 bases and J lost 4, with 15 bases in between. The CDR3 sequence is 13 residues long. Sequenced here: peripheral blood, sampled before pregnancy. This chain uses TRBV27 with TRBJ2-7; D may be TRBD1 (6 bases). This sequence originates from a female donor with multiple sclerosis, enrolled in a pregnancy study. CDR3 bases: TGTGCCAGCTCTCGGACAGAAGATTACGAGCAGTACTTC. Amino acid sequence: CASSRTEDYEQYF.